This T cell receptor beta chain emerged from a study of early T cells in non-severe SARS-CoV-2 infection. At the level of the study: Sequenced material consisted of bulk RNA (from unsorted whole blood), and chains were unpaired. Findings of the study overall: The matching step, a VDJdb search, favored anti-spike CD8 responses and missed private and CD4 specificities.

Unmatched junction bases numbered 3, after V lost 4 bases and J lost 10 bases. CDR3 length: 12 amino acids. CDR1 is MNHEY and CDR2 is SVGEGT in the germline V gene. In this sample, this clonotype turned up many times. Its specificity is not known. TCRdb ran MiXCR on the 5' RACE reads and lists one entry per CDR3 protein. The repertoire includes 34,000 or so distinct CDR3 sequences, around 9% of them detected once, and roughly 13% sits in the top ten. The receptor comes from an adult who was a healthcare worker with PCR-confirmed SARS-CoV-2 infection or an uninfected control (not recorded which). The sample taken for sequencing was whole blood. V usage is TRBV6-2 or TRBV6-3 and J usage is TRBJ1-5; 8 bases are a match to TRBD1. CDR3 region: CASSWGQDPQHF. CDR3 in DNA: TGTGCCAGCAGTTGGGGACAGGACCCCCAGCATTTT.